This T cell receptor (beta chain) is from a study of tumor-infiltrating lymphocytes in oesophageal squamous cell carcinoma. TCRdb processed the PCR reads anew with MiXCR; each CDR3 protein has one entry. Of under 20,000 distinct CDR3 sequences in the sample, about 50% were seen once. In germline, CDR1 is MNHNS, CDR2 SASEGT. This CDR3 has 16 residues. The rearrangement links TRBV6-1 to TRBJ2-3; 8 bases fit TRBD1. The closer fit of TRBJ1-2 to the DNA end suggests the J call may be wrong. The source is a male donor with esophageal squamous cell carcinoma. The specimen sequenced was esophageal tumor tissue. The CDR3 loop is CASSEDGWTGNYGYTF. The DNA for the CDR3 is TGTGCCAGCAGTGAAGACGGCTGGACAGGGAACTATGGCTACACCTTC.